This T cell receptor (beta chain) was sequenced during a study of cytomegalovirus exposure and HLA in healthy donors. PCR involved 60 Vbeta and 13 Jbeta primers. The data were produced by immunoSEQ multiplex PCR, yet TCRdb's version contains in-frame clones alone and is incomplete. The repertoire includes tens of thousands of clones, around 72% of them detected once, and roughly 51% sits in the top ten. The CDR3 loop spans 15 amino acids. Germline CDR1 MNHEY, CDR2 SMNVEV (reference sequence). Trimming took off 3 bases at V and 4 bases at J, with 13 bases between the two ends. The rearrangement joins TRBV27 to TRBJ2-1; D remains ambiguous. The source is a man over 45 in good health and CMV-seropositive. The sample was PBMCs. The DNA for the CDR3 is TGTGCCAGCAGTTTGGTGTCTCCCAGATACAATGAGCAGTTCTTC. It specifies CASSLVSPRYNEQFF.